The 25 T cell receptor beta chains presented below share a single source sample, sequenced in a study of cytomegalovirus exposure and HLA in healthy donors. This PCR relied on a set of 60 Vbeta primers and 13 Jbeta primers. Sequencing was performed with immunoSEQ multiplex PCR; in TCRdb, only in-frame clones are kept and a portion is missing. Of 150,000 to 200,000 clones listed, over 75% are singletons. Sequenced sample: PBMCs. These receptor sequences come from a girl less than two years old in good health and CMV-seronegative.

V is TRBV5-1 and J is TRBJ2-7; no clear D. Trimming shortened V by 1 base and J by 3 bases, and 8 bases separated the two germline ends. Germline V gene sequence: CDR1 SGHRS, CDR2 YFSETQ. The CDR3 is 13 residues long. CDR3 DNA sequence: TGCGCCAGCAGCTTGACAGCCCACTACGAGCAGTACTTC. Protein sequence: CASSLTAHYEQYF.

This clone has a single count. This chain connects TRBV6-1 to TRBJ2-7, with TRBD1 matching 12 bases. Germline V CDR1 and CDR2: MNHNS, SASEGT. The junction had 3 bases not matched to a gene; V was cut back by 4 bases and J by 2 bases. The CDR3 length is 15 residues. CDR3 in amino acids: CASSAGTGGTYEQYF. In nucleotides, the CDR3 is TGTGCCAGCAGTGCCGGGACAGGGGGCACCTACGAGCAGTACTTC.

The rearrangement joins TRBV5-1 to TRBJ2-1, with D possibly being TRBD1 (5 bases). Deletions cut 0 bases from V and 6 bases from J, with 7 bases between. The CDR3 runs 13 residues. The germline V gene has CDR1 SGHRS and CDR2 YFSETQ. In DNA form, the CDR3 reads TGCGCCAGCAGCTTGGGCAGGGTCAATGAGCAGTTCTTC. Its protein product is CASSLGRVNEQFF.

This rearrangement joins TRBV7-3 to TRBJ2-3, with TRBD2 identical over 8 bases. V trimming: 2 bases; J trimming: 2 bases; junction bases outside the gene matches: 0. The CDR3 spans 14 residues. CDR1 SGHTA and CDR2 FQGTGA come from the germline V gene. CDR3 region: CASSLGLATDTQYF. In DNA form, the CDR3 reads TGTGCCAGCAGCTTAGGACTAGCCACAGATACGCAGTATTTT.

The chain carries TRBV30 and TRBJ1-1; possibly TRBD1 for D (6 bases). CDR1 is GTSNPN, CDR2 SVGIG, per germline (reference sequence). CDR3 size: 13 residues. Trimming took 0 bases from V and 11 from J, leaving 16 bases between them. In DNA form, the CDR3 reads TGTGCCTGGAGTGTAAGCAGGGGCAACAGGGCTTTCTTT. Protein product: CAWSVSRGNRAFF. The full variable domain, with the rest looked up from reference TRBV30 and TRBJ1-1, is SQTIHQWPATLVQPVGSPLSLECTVEGTSNPNLYWYRQAAGRGLQLLFYSVGIGQISSEVPQNLSASRPQDRQFILSSKKLLLSDSGFYLCAWSVSRGNRAFFGQGTRLTVV.

The rearrangement joins TRBV19 to TRBJ2-5; TRBD2 agrees at 9 bases. Germline loops: CDR1 LNHDA, CDR2 SQIVND (reference sequence). The CDR3 sequence is 13 residues long. Losses at the gene ends were 6 bases for V and 6 bases for J; bases not matched to a gene: 5. CDR3 residues: CASRAGGMKTQYF. The CDR3 nucleotides read TGTGCCAGTAGGGCGGGGGGGATGAAGACCCAGTACTTC.

This chain links TRBV4-2 with TRBJ2-1, with 8 bases that match TRBD2. This CDR3 contains 19 residues. Germline trimming cut 1 base from V and 3 bases from J; bases unmatched to any gene: 14. The germline V gene has CDR1 LGHNA and CDR2 YNFKEQ. CDR3 nucleotides: TGTGCCAGCAGCCAAGCCTACCCGGCGGCTAGCGGGTTCTACAATGAGCAGTTCTTC. Amino acid sequence: CASSQAYPAASGFYNEQFF.

The chain links TRBV30 to TRBJ2-7, with D possibly being TRBD1 (6 bases). V lost 1 base to trimming and J lost 0 bases, with 13 bases between them. The CDR3 extends over 15 amino acids. Germline CDR1 is GTSNPN and CDR2 is SVGIG (reference sequence). The CDR3 bases are TGTGCCTGGAGTGGAAGCTACAGGGACTCCTACGAGCAGTACTTC. It translates to CAWSGSYRDSYEQYF.

J is TRBJ2-2 and V is TRBV6-5, with D unclear. The CDR3 extends over 14 amino acids. The germline V gene has CDR1 MNHEY and CDR2 SVGAGI. Trimming removed 1 base from V and 3 bases from J, with 6 bases in between. The CDR3 DNA sequence: TGTGCCAGCAGTTACTACTCTCACACCGGGGAGCTGTTTTTT. It is translated as CASSYYSHTGELFF.

The V gene is TRBV7-9, the J gene TRBJ2-1; 7 bases line up with TRBD2. V shed 6 bases and J 7 bases; nucleotides not matched to a gene: 15. CDR3 length equals 16 residues. Germline CDR1 SEHNR, CDR2 FQNEAQ (reference sequence). The CDR3 DNA reads TGTGCCAGCAGGGAACGCCCGGGACTGGGAGGGAATGAGCAGTTCTTC. Translated, it gives CASRERPGLGGNEQFF.

This chain connects TRBV10-2 to TRBJ1-1; 10 bases agree with TRBD1. Germline V lookup: CDR1 WSHSY, CDR2 SAAADI. The CDR3 consists of 13 residues. The J segment lost 11 bases and the V segment lost 7 bases, leaving 10 bases of the junction unmatched. CDR3 in DNA: TGCGCCAGCATGGACAGGGGGTGGCGTGGTGCTTTCTTT. This encodes CASMDRGWRGAFF.

V gene TRBV5-1 combines with J gene TRBJ2-6, with D uncertain. Germline lookup yields CDR1 SGHRS and CDR2 YFSETQ. Trimming stripped 4 bases from V and 0 bases from J, with 11 bases between. This CDR3 has 16 amino acids. The CDR3 bases are TGCGCCAGCAGCATTCCTGCCGGCTCTGGGGCCAACGTCCTGACTTTC. This translates into CASSIPAGSGANVLTF.

V is TRBV4-1 and J is TRBJ1-2; 7 bases are shared with TRBD1. J lost 3 bases, V lost 8 bases, and 12 bases had no gene match. CDR1 MGHRA and CDR2 YSYEKL come from the germline V gene. The CDR3 is made up of 15 amino acids. The CDR3 region is CASGDLGTAYYGYTF. CDR3 DNA sequence: TGCGCCAGCGGCGACTTAGGGACAGCTTACTATGGCTACACCTTC.

This chain links TRBV10-1 with TRBJ2-2; D is ambiguous. Germline CDR1 reads WNHNN; CDR2 reads SYGVQD (reference sequence). The germline V and J ends were trimmed by 3 bases and 2 bases, with 7 bases remaining between them. CDR3 length: 14 residues. CDR3 nucleotide sequence: TGCGCCAGCAGTGACCCCCTAAACACCGGGGAGCTGTTTTTT. Protein: CASSDPLNTGELFF.

The chain joins TRBV27 to TRBJ2-2; 8 bases agree with TRBD1. CDR3 length equals 14 residues. The V gene's germline CDR1 is MNHEY and CDR2 SMNVEV (reference sequence). With V trimmed by 9 bases and J by 1 base, 4 bases remained unmatched. CDR3 protein: CARQGQGNTGELFF. In DNA, the CDR3 is TGTGCCAGACAAGGACAGGGGAACACCGGGGAGCTGTTTTTT.

The V call is TRBV30, the J call TRBJ1-4; 7 bases align to TRBD1. The junction had 11 bases not matched to a gene; V was cut back by 2 bases and J by 8 bases. CDR1 is GTSNPN, CDR2 SVGIG, per germline (reference sequence). The CDR3 has 15 amino acids. The CDR3 nucleotides are TGTGCCTGGAGTTCGTGGACAGGCAGGATCGAAAAACTGTTTTTT. Its translation is CAWSSWTGRIEKLFF.

The chain carries TRBV13 and TRBJ2-1, with D possibly being TRBD1 (6 bases). Between the trimmed V and J ends, which lost 10 bases and 2 bases, there was a span of 15 bases. This CDR3 has 14 residues. Germline-derived CDR1 and CDR2 are PRHDT and FYEKMQ (reference sequence). The CDR3 is CATQVQGTYNEQFF. CDR3 bases: TGTGCCACTCAAGTACAGGGAACCTACAATGAGCAGTTCTTC.

The chain carries TRBV4-1 and TRBJ1-1; possible D gene TRBD1, 6 bases. V was trimmed by 5 bases and J by 1 base, leaving 17 bases between them. The CDR3 totals 16 residues. In germline, CDR1 is MGHRA, CDR2 YSYEKL. CDR3 DNA: TGCGCCAGCAGCTTAGCGAGGGCCAGGGGGAACACTGAAGCTTTCTTT. Amino acids: CASSLARARGNTEAFF.

The chain employs TRBV9 and TRBJ2-1, with 14 bases matching TRBD2. CDR1 and CDR2 (germline): SGDLS, YYNGEE. The ends lost 0 bases at V and 9 bases at J; junction bases unmatched: 5. The CDR3 consists of 16 residues. CDR3 sequence reads: CASSVGLAGGPIEQFF. CDR3 nucleotide sequence: TGTGCCAGCAGCGTAGGACTAGCGGGAGGGCCTATTGAGCAGTTCTTC.

CDR3 bases: TGCGCCAGCAGCCTGGACAGTCCCACGGGCACAGATACGCAGTATTTT. It encodes CASSLDSPTGTDTQYF. The chain employs TRBV5-1 and TRBJ2-3; D might be TRBD1 (6 bases). The V gene lost 4 bases and the J gene lost 1 base, with 16 bases spanning the gap. Looked up from germline, CDR1 is SGHRS and CDR2 is YFSETQ. The CDR3 length is 16 residues.

This clone occurred once. V gene TRBV6-1 combines with J gene TRBJ1-5; perhaps TRBD1 as D (6 bases). Trimming took off 6 bases at V and 9 bases at J, with 12 bases between the two ends. CDR3 size: 12 residues. Germline V gene sequence: CDR1 MNHNS, CDR2 SASEGT. The CDR3, as DNA: TGTGCCAGCAGCGACGGACAGTGGCCCCAGCATTTT. This translates into CASSDGQWPQHF.

V usage is TRBV6-4 and J usage is TRBJ2-1; D uncertain. Germline loops: CDR1 MRHNA, CDR2 SNTAGT. The CDR3 sequence is 13 residues long. V was pared by 0 bases and J by 6 bases, with 6 bases between. CDR3 amino acids: CASSDSPGNEQFF. The CDR3, as DNA: TGTGCCAGCAGTGACTCACCCGGCAATGAGCAGTTCTTC.

The chain combines TRBV13 with TRBJ1-3; 9 bases align to TRBD1. In germline, CDR1 is PRHDT, CDR2 FYEKMQ (reference sequence). The CDR3 is 19 amino acids. V trimming: 2 bases; J trimming: 8 bases; junction bases outside the gene matches: 19. The CDR3 nucleotides read TGTGCCAGCAGCTTATTCGTATCCGGGACAGGGAAACCCCGGGACACCATATATTTT. Protein: CASSLFVSGTGKPRDTIYF.

The CDR3 DNA sequence: TGTGCCAGCAGCTTCAGGCTTGTAGCTTTCTTT. It yields the protein CASSFRLVAFF. The chain joins TRBV11-2 to TRBJ1-1; no definite D call. The CDR3 totals 11 residues. The V end was cut by 3 bases, the J end by 10 bases, with 9 bases between. CDR1 is SGHAT, CDR2 FQNNGV, per germline.

This chain joins TRBV5-6 and TRBJ2-1, with 14 bases aligning to TRBD2. The CDR3 runs to 15 residues. In germline, CDR1 is SGHDT, CDR2 YYEEEE. The junction had 3 bases not matched to a gene; V was cut back by 0 bases and J by 10 bases. The CDR3 protein is CASSLGLAGGHEQFF. CDR3 coding DNA: TGTGCCAGCAGCTTGGGACTAGCGGGGGGGCACGAGCAGTTCTTC.